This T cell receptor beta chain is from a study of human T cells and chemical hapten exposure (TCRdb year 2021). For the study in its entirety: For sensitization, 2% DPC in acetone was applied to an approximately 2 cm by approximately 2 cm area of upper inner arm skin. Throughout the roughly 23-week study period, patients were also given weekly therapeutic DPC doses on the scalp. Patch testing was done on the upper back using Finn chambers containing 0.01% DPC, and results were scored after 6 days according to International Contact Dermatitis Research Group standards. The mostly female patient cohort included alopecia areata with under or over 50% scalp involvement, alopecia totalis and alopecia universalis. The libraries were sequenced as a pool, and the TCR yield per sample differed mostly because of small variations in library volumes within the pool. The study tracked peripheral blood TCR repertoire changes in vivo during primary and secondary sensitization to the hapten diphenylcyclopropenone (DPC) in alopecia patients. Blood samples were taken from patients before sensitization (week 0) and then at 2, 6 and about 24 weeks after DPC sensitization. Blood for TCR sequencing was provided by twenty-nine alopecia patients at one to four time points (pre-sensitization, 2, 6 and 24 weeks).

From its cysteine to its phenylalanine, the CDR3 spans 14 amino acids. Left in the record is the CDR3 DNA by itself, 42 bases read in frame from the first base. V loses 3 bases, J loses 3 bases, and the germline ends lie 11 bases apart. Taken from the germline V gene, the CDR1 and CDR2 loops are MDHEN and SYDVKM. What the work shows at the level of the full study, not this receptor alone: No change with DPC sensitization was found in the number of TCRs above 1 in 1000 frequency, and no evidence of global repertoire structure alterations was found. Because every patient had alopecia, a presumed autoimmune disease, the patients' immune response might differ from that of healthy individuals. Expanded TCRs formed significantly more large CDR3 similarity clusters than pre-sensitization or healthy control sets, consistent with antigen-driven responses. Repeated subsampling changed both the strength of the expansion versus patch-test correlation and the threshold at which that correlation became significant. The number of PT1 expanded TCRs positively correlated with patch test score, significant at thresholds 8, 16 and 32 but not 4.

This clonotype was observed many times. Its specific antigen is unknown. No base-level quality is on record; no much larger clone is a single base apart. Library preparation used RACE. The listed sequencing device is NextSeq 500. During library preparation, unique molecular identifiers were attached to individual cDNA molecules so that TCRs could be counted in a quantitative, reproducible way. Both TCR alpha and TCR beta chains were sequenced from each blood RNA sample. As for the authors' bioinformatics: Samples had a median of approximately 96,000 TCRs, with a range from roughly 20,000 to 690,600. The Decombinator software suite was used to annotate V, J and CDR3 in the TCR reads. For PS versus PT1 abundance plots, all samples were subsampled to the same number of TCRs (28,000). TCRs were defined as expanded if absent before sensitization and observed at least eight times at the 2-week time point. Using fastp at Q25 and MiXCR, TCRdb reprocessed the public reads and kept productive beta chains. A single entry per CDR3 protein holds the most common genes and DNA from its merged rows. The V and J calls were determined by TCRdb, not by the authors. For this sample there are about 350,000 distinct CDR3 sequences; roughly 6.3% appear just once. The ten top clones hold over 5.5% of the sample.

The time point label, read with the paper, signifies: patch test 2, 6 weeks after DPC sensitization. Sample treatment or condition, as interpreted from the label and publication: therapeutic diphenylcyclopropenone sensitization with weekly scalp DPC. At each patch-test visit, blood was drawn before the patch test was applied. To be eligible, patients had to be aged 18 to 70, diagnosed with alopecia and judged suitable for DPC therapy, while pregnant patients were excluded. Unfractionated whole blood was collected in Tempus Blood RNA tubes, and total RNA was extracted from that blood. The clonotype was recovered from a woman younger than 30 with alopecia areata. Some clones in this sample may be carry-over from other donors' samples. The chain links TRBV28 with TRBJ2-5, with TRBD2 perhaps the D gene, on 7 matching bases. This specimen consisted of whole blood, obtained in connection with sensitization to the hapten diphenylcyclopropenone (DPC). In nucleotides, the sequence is TGTGCCAGCAGTTTGGGGGGGCCTGAAGAGACCCAGTACTTC. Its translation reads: CASSLGGPEETQYF.